Following are 7 T cell receptor beta chains from one sample sequenced in a study of T cell repertoires in cytomegalovirus infection. TCRdb analysed the reads with MiXCR anew, one entry per CDR3 protein. The sample carries hundreds of thousands of distinct CDR3 sequences, 25% to 35% recorded once. The antigens of these receptors remain unknown. Sequenced material: cultured PBMCs, taken from culture after CMV antigen stimulation. These receptors came from a human donor in good health (CMV status not recorded). Some clones in this sample may be carry-over from other donors' samples.

The chain combines TRBV6-1 with TRBJ2-7; D remains unclear. V dropped 5 bases and J dropped 2 bases, with 10 bases sitting between them. The CDR3 totals 13 residues. Looked up from germline, CDR1 is MNHNS and CDR2 is SASEGT. CDR3 nucleotides: TGTGCCAGCAGTTCAACAGTCGCCTACGAGCAGTACTTC. This codes for CASSSTVAYEQYF.

This rearrangement joins TRBV5-6 to TRBJ1-2, with TRBD1 identical over 8 bases. With V trimmed by 1 base and J by 6 bases, 11 bases remained unmatched. The CDR3 has 16 residues. Germline V gene lookup returns CDR1 SGHDT and CDR2 YYEEEE. The CDR3 region is CASSLWGAGGANGYTF. CDR3 nucleotides: TGTGCCAGCAGCTTGTGGGGTGCAGGGGGCGCAAATGGCTACACCTTC.

This clonotype was counted between two and nine times. The rearrangement links TRBV27 to TRBJ1-5; no clear D gene. The CDR3 loop spans 13 amino acids. The germline V gene has CDR1 MNHEY and CDR2 SMNVEV (reference sequence). Trimming took off 3 bases at V and 3 bases at J, with 6 bases between the two ends. CDR3 coding DNA: TGTGCCAGCAGTTTCGGCCTCAATCAGCCCCAGCATTTT. Translation: CASSFGLNQPQHF.

The CDR3 sequence is CASSFDPRSGFYEQYF. As DNA, the CDR3 is TGTGCCAGCAGTTTCGACCCTCGGAGCGGATTCTACGAGCAGTACTTC. The chain employs TRBV27 and TRBJ2-7, with D perhaps matching TRBD2 (5 bases). V was trimmed by 3 bases and J by 3 bases, leaving 18 bases between them. CDR3 size: 16 residues. Germline-derived CDR1 and CDR2 are MNHEY and SMNVEV (reference sequence).

This clonotype was picked up a small number of times. V is TRBV19 and J is TRBJ2-1, with 9 bases matching TRBD2. CDR3 size: 15 residues. Germline CDR1 is LNHDA and CDR2 is SQIVND (reference sequence). The J segment lost 4 bases and the V segment lost 2 bases, leaving 3 bases of the junction unmatched. The CDR3 region has the DNA TGTGCCAGTAGTATATCTAGCGGGGATTACAATGAGCAGTTCTTC. This sequence encodes CASSISSGDYNEQFF.

This rearrangement joins TRBV9 to TRBJ2-1; no definite D call. The ends were cut back, 3 bases at V and 4 bases at J, with 14 bases in the middle. The V gene's germline CDR1 is SGDLS and CDR2 YYNGEE. The CDR3 is 15 residues long. CDR3 DNA: TGTGCCAGCAGCGCCAGCCCGACCCCTTACAATGAGCAGTTCTTC. Protein: CASSASPTPYNEQFF.

V is TRBV27 and J is TRBJ2-1; D may be TRBD1 or TRBD2 (5 bases each). The CDR3 is made up of 15 amino acids. V was trimmed by 8 bases and J by 1 base, leaving 15 bases between them. Germline V gene lookup returns CDR1 MNHEY and CDR2 SMNVEV (reference sequence). In DNA, the CDR3 is TGTGCCAGCGCCGCAGAGGGGTCGTCCTACAATGAGCAGTTCTTC. Translation gives CASAAEGSSYNEQFF.